Given below is one TCR beta chain in context. This sample was included in a study of blood T cell repertoires in COVID-19. Study-level information: Sites in the United States, Italy and Spain provided acute and convalescent COVID-19 samples.

Measured with immunoSEQ multiplex PCR; TCRdb has only the in-frame clones, and not every one. In the table there are about 200,000 clones, roughly 90% of which are singletons. Recruitment covered about two dozen US areas and drew participants whose ages spanned roughly 18 to 100 years. For recovered donors of Cohort 3, there were two negative PCRs, clearance, or symptom resolution. This CDR3 comprises 15 residues. Trimming cost V 5 bases and J 2 bases, with 17 bases left between them. CDR1 SGHRS and CDR2 YFSETQ come from the germline V gene. The receptor was derived from a woman under 30 who had recovered from COVID-19. The sample was PBMCs or T cells enriched from blood (not recorded which). This chain uses TRBV5-1 with TRBJ2-7; TRBD1 might be the D (5 bases). The CDR3 bases are TGCGCCAGCAGGGCTACAGGAAAAATCCCCTACGAGCAGTACTTC. Amino acids: CASRATGKIPYEQYF. Using reference TRBV5-1 and TRBJ2-7 for the parts outside the CDR3, the full variable domain is KAGVTQTPRYLIKTRGQQVTLSCSPISGHRSVSWYQQTPGQGLQFLFEYFSETQRNKGNFPGRFSGRQFSNSRSEMNVSTLELGDSALYLCASRATGKIPYEQYFGPGTRLTVT.